This T cell receptor beta chain derives from a study of blood T cell repertoires in COVID-19. Those enrolled in Seattle joined during active infection and were followed longitudinally afterward. TCRdb keeps only in-frame clones here, not all; method: immunoSEQ multiplex PCR. The sample consists of nearly 300,000 clones, about 81% of them appearing once. This clone was detected a few times. The sequence derives from a human donor with COVID-19, enrolled during active disease. The donor label of this sample is uncertain. The sample taken for sequencing was peripheral blood.

Here the CDR3 reads CASSLGRELNYGYTF. In DNA, the CDR3 is TGTGCCAGCAGCTTAGGCAGGGAATTAAACTATGGCTACACCTTC. The chain carries TRBV7-2 and TRBJ1-2, with D possibly TRBD1 on 5 matching bases. In germline, CDR1 is SGHTA, CDR2 FQGNSA. Trimming shortened V by 1 base and J by 2 bases, and 11 bases separated the two germline ends. The CDR3 contains 15 residues.